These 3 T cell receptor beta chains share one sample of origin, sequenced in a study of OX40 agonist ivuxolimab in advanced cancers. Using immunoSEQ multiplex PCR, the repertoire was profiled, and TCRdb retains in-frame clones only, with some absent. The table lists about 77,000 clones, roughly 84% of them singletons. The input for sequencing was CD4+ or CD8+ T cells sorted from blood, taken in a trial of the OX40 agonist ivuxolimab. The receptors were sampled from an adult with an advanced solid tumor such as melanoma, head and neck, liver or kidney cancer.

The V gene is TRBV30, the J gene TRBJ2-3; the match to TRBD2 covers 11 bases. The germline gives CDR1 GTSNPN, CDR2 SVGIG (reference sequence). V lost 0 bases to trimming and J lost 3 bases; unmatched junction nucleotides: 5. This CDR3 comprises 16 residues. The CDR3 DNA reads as TGTGCCTGGAGTGTTCTAGCGGGGGGTAGTACAGATACGCAGTATTTT. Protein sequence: CAWSVLAGGSTDTQYF.

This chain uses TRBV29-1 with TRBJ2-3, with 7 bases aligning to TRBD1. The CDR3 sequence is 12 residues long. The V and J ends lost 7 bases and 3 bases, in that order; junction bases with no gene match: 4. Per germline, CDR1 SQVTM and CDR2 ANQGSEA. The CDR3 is CSAQTGTDTQYF. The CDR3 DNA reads TGCAGCGCTCAGACAGGGACAGATACGCAGTATTTT.

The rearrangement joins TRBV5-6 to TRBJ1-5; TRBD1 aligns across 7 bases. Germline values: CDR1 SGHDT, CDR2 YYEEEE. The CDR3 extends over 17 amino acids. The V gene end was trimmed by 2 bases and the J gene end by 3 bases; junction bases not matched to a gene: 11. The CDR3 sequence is CASSFMRGHGNNQPQHF. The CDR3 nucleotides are TGTGCCAGCAGCTTCATGAGGGGGCACGGTAACAATCAGCCCCAGCATTTT.